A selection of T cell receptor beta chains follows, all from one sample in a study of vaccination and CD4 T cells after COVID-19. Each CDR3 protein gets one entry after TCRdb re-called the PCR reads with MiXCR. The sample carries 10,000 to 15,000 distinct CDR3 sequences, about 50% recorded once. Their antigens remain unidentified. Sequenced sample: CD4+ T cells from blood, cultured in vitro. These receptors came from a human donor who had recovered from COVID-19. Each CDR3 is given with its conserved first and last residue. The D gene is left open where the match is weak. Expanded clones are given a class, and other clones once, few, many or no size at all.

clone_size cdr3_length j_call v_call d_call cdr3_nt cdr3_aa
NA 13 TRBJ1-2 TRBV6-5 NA TGTGCCAGCAGTTTACTGGGGAACTATGGCTACACCTTC CASSLLGNYGYTF
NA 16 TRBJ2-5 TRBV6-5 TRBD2 TGTGCCAGCAGTTCCTCTAGCGGGGGGAACCAAGAGACCCAGTACTTC CASSSSSGGNQETQYF
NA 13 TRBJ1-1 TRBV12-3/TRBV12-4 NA TGTGCCAGCAGGGCACAAGGGAACACTGAAGCTTTCTTT CASRAQGNTEAFF
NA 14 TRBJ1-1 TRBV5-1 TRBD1 TGCGCCAGCAGTACAGGGGGCGTAGACACTGAAGCTTTCTTT CASSTGGVDTEAFF
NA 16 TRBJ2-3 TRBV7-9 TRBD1 TGTGCCAGCAGCCTAAATACCGGGACAGTGGCCGATACGCAGTATTTT CASSLNTGTVADTQYF
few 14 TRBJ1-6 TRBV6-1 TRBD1 TGTGCCAGCCGACAGGGGGCGAGAGGATCACCCCTCCACTTT CASRQGARGSPLHF
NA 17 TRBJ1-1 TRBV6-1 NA TGTGCCAGCTATATCCGTATCCCCAGGGCGGGGTACACTGAAGCTTTCTTT CASYIRIPRAGYTEAFF
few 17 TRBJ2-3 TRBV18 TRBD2 TGTGCCAGCTCACCACCGGGAGCGGGGGGCCAGCGGGATACGCAGTATTTT CASSPPGAGGQRDTQYF
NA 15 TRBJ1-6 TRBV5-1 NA TGCGCCAGCAGCTTGACGGCAGACGGGAATTCACCCCTCCACTTT CASSLTADGNSPLHF
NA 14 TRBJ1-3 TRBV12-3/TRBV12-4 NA TGTGCCAGCAGTTCCGGGAATCTCGGAAACACCATATATTTT CASSSGNLGNTIYF
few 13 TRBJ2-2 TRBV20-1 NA TGCAGTGCTGGACGACTAGTCGGCGGGGAGCTGTTTTTT CSAGRLVGGELFF
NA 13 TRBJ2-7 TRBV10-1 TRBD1 TGCGCCAGCAGCTTGGACAGGTCCTGCGAGCAGTACTTC CASSLDRSCEQYF
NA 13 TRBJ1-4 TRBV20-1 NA TGCAGTGCCCCCGGGGCAGGGTATTTGCAACTGTTTTTT CSAPGAGYLQLFF
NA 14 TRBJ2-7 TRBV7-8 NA TGTGCCAGCAGCTTAGGCATAGGGGACTACGAGCAGTACTTC CASSLGIGDYEQYF
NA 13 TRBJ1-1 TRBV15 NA TGTGCCACCAGTATAGGACGGAACACTGAAGCTTTCTTT CATSIGRNTEAFF
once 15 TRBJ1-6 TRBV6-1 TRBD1 TGTGCCAGCAGTGAGGCAGGGGGTTATAATTCACCCCTCCACTTT CASSEAGGYNSPLHF
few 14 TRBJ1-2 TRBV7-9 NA TGTGCCAGCAGCTTACAATCCATTAACTATGGCTACACCTTC CASSLQSINYGYTF
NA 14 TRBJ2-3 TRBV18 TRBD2 TGTGCCAGCTCACCAGTAGCGGGGGCAGATACGCAGTATTTT CASSPVAGADTQYF
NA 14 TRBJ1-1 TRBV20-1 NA TGCAGTGCTACCCGACCCGGGGCAGACACTGAAGCTTTCTTT CSATRPGADTEAFF
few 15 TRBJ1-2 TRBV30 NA TGTGCCTGGAGTCGACCGGGGGGGTCTTGGTATGGCTACACCTTC CAWSRPGGSWYGYTF
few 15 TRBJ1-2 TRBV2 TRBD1 TGTGCCAGCAGTGCGGGGGGACAGCGCCTCTATGGCTACACCTTC CASSAGGQRLYGYTF
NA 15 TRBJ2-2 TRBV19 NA TGTGCCAGTAGTGCTCGGTGGGCCGACACCGGGGAGCTGTTTTTT CASSARWADTGELFF